This paragraph reports one T cell receptor (beta chain). Antigen specificity is unknown. Through a sample-barcoded 5' primer and a J-beta primer mix, a second PCR was run for roughly 7 to 11 cycles. TCRdb used MiXCR to reprocess the 5' RACE reads, holding one entry per CDR3 protein. The sample holds about 1.4 million distinct CDR3 sequences, approximately 63% seen once. This sample stems from a study of blood T cells in healthy people across ages. Findings and limits, study-wide: Donors of long life had a larger count of naive CD4+ cells and greater diversity than aged donors. Per-million-T-cell TCR beta diversity fell roughly linearly with age.

Extraction of total RNA produced a minimum of 6 micrograms from each sample. V was pared by 5 bases and J by 4 bases, with 17 bases between. Germline V gene data show CDR1 as MNHNY and CDR2 as SVGAGI (reference sequence). The CDR3 extends over 16 amino acids. The genes are TRBV6-6 and TRBJ1-4, with no clear D. What was sequenced was blood. The receptor was isolated from a man between 18 and 29 years old in good health. The chain's CDR3 is CASSGLEGPFNEKLFF. CDR3 in DNA: TGTGCCAGCAGTGGGCTCGAAGGCCCTTTTAATGAAAAACTGTTTTTT.